This entry features one TCR beta chain sequence. This sample is part of a study of cytomegalovirus exposure and HLA in healthy donors. Sequencing was performed with immunoSEQ multiplex PCR; in TCRdb, only in-frame clones are kept and a portion is missing. The sample carries approximately 230,000 clones, roughly 84% recorded once. V was trimmed by 0 bases and J by 0 bases, leaving 10 bases between them. The CDR3 is made up of 16 amino acids. Looked up from germline, CDR1 is SGHRS and CDR2 is YFSETQ. This sequence was found in a young man in good health and CMV-seropositive. The chain carries TRBV5-1 and TRBJ2-1; TRBD2 is a possible D gene (5 bases). Sample: PBMCs. This CDR3 is CASSLVGESSYNEQFF. CDR3 DNA sequence: TGCGCCAGCAGCTTGGTTGGGGAGAGCTCCTACAATGAGCAGTTCTTC.